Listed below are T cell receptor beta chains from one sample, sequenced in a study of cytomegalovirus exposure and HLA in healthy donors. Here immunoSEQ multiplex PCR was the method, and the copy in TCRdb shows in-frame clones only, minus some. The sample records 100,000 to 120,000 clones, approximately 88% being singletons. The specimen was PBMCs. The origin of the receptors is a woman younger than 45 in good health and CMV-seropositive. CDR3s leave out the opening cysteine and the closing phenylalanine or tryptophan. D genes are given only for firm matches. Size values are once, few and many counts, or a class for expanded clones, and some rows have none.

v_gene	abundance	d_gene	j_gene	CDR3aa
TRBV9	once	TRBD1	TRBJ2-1	ASSPPAGGSNEQF
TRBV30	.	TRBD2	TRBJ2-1	AWSLGTSGSDEQF
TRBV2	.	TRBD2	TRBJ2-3	ASSTSGTDTQY
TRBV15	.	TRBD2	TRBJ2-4	ATSLGGSIDRDIQY
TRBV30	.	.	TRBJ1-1	AWSLGAWEPEAF
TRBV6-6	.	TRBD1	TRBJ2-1	ASSWGQEGYNEQF
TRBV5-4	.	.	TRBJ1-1	ASSSRGQRHEAF
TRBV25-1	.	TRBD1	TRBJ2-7	ASSVGVTGDEQY
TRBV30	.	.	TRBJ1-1	GSETGDTEAF
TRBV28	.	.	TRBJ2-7	ASSFRGRYFSYEQY
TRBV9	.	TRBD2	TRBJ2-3	ASSDPTSGGASSTDTQY
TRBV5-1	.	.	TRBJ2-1	ASSFGPGNEQF
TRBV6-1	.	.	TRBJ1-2	ASSPDYGYT
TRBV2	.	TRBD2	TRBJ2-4	ASSELVSGSTQY
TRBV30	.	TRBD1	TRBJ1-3	ACTGGHSGNTIY
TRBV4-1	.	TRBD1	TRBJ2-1	ASSQGLSLRGLQTHEQF
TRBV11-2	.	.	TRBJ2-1	ASRGLRESSYNEQF
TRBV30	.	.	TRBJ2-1	AWSGSNEQF
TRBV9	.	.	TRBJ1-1	ASSPHLRQGYTEAF
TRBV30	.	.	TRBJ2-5	AWSVHSETQY
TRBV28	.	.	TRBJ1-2	ATQKGGDGYT
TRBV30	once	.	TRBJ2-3	AWSVTRRNTQY
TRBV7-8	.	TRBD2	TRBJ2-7	ASSLVGGESYEQY
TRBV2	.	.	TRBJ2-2	ASTLEAPTGELF
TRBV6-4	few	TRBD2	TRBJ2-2	ASSATSDSTGELF
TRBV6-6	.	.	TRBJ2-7	ASSEGGRKYEQY
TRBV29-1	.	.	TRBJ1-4	SVGRGGTNEKLF
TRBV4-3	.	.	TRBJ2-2	ASSLGTRGTGELF
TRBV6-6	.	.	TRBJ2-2	ASSTPSGGVGELF
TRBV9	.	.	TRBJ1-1	ASSPHIENTEAF